One T cell receptor (beta chain) is described in this entry. Its antigen is not identified. The sample belongs to a study of CD8 T cells in ankylosing spondylitis. Germline CDR1 reads LGHNA; CDR2 reads YNFKEQ. This CDR3 comprises 18 residues. V lost 0 bases and J lost 0; bases outside the gene matches: 8. Study conclusions and caveats: Within peripheral blood, clones linked to disease were CD8+ and relatively rare.

TCRdb reanalysed the 5' RACE reads using MiXCR and keeps one entry per CDR3 protein. The sample includes around 250,000 distinct CDR3 sequences, 18% of them seen just once. This sequence originates from a male donor with ankylosing spondylitis or in good health (not recorded which). The sample was blood, either unsorted or a sorted T cell fraction (not recorded which). The chain employs TRBV4-2 and TRBJ2-1; 7 nucleotides align to TRBD1. CDR3 sequence (DNA): TGTGCCAGCAGCCAAGAAGAACCGGACAGGAGCTCCTACAATGAGCAGTTCTTC. Amino acids: CASSQEEPDRSSYNEQFF.